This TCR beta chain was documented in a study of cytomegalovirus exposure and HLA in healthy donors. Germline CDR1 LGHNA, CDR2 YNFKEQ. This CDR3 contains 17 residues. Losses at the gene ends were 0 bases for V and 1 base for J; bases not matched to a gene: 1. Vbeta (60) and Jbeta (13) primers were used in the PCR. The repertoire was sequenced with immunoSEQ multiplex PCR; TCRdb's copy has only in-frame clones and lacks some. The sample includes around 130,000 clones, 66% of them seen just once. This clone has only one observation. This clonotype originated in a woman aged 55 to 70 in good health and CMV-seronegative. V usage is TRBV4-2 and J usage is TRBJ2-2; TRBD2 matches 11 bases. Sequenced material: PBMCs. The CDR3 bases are TGTGCCAGCAGCCAAGACGGGACTAGCGGGAACACCGGGGAGCTGTTTTTT. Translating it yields CASSQDGTSGNTGELFF.